These 16 T cell receptor beta chains were sequenced from one sample in a study of identical twins. TCRdb passed the 5' RACE reads through MiXCR, listing each CDR3 protein once. There are hundreds of thousands of distinct CDR3 sequences in the sample; about a fifth occur only once, and approximately 0.48% lies in the top ten. The same data also went into a second study, on yellow fever vaccine responses in identical twins.

Material: CD4+ T cells sorted from blood. The origin of the receptors is a woman between 18 and 29 years old in good health.

This clonotype was counted only a few times. The chain carries TRBV12-3 or TRBV12-4 and TRBJ1-3; D possibly corresponds to TRBD1 (5 bases). This CDR3 is 14 amino acids long. Trimming removed 7 bases from V and 2 bases from J, with 12 bases in between. The CDR3: CASTLGGAGNTIYF. CDR3 bases: TGTGCCAGCACCCTCGGGGGGGCTGGAAACACCATATATTTT.

The chain couples TRBV4-1 to TRBJ2-7; D may match TRBD1 or TRBD2 (5 bases each). Germline V gene data show CDR1 as MGHRA and CDR2 as YSYEKL. Between the trimmed V and J ends, which lost 1 base and 1 base, there was a span of 20 bases. CDR3 length equals 18 residues. Written as DNA, the CDR3 is TGCGCCAGCAGCCAAGGATACAACCCGGGACGAAGGTCCTACGAGCAGTACTTC. Residues: CASSQGYNPGRRSYEQYF.

This clonotype was observed a handful of times. This rearrangement joins TRBV6-1 to TRBJ2-3, with D tentatively TRBD2 (7 bases). CDR1 MNHNS and CDR2 SASEGT come from the germline V gene. The ends were cut back, 6 bases at V and 4 bases at J, with 26 bases in the middle. CDR3 length equals 18 residues. The CDR3 DNA is TGTGCCAGCAGGCCGGCTTACTCACTGGGGGGGCCGGCAGATACGCAGTATTTT. This codes for CASRPAYSLGGPADTQYF.

The chain couples TRBV11-3 to TRBJ1-6; 10 bases match TRBD1. V was pared by 5 bases and J by 7 bases, with 8 bases of the junction left unmatched. This CDR3 region has 16 residues. Germline V CDR1 and CDR2: SGHNT, YENEEA. CDR3 in amino acids: CASSLEGQGGNSPLHF. The CDR3 DNA is TGTGCCAGCAGCCTGGAAGGACAGGGGGGAAATTCACCCCTCCACTTT.

This chain uses TRBV27 with TRBJ2-5; D could derive from TRBD1 or TRBD2 (5 bases each). Trimming cost V 10 bases and J 5 bases, with 20 bases left between them. The CDR3 is 14 amino acids. The germline V gene has CDR1 MNHEY and CDR2 SMNVEV (reference sequence). Here the CDR3 reads CATPGPTFGETQYF. The CDR3 nucleotides read TGTGCCACCCCGGGACCCACCTTCGGGGAGACCCAGTACTTC.

The chain uses TRBV12-3 or TRBV12-4 and TRBJ1-1, with TRBD1 as a possible D gene (5 bases). V lost 6 bases and J lost 8, with 10 bases in between. The CDR3 is 11 amino acids. CDR3 region: CASRRGVEAFF. CDR3 in DNA: TGTGCCAGCAGAAGAGGGGTCGAAGCTTTCTTT.

The sample holds many counts of this clonotype. The rearrangement links TRBV3-1 to TRBJ2-1; no firm D call. This CDR3 has 11 amino acids. Germline CDR1 reads LGHDT; CDR2 reads YNNKEL (reference sequence). Trimming shortened V by 3 bases and J by 7 bases, and 4 bases separated the two germline ends. The CDR3 nucleotides are TGTGCCAGCAGCCATCTGAATGAGCAGTTCTTC. Translation gives CASSHLNEQFF.

The chain is built from TRBV2 and TRBJ1-2; no reliable D call. CDR1 and CDR2 (germline): SNHLY, FYNNEI. This CDR3 spans 12 amino acids. The V gene lost 7 bases and the J gene lost 8 bases, with 14 bases spanning the gap. The CDR3 loop is CASIVTMGGYTF. In nucleotides, the CDR3 is TGTGCCAGCATAGTGACGATGGGGGGCTACACCTTC.

The chain carries TRBV24-1 and TRBJ2-5; TRBD1 agrees at 8 bases. The CDR3 has 15 amino acids. In germline, CDR1 is KGHDR, CDR2 SFDVKD. The V gene end was trimmed by 4 bases and the J gene end by 1 base; junction bases not matched to a gene: 4. The CDR3 DNA follows: TGTGCCACCAGTGACCCGACAGGGGCCCAAGAGACCCAGTACTTC. This translates into CATSDPTGAQETQYF.

This clonotype was observed many times. This chain uses TRBV5-1 with TRBJ1-1; 9 nucleotides align to TRBD1. Trimming cost V 3 bases and J 4 bases; bases outside gene matches: 4. CDR1 SGHRS and CDR2 YFSETQ come from the germline V gene. The length of the CDR3 is 14 residues. The CDR3 region is CASSWGQGRTEAFF. CDR3 coding DNA: TGCGCCAGCAGCTGGGGACAGGGTCGCACTGAAGCTTTCTTT.

V is TRBV7-9 and J is TRBJ2-1; D not certain. V shed 5 bases and J shed 0 bases, with 8 bases lying between them. This CDR3 has 14 amino acids. Per the germline V gene, CDR1 is SEHNR and CDR2 is FQNEAQ (reference sequence). The CDR3 nucleotides are TGTGCCAGCAGCCAAGCTACCTCCTACAATGAGCAGTTCTTC. Translated: CASSQATSYNEQFF.

The rearrangement uses TRBV9 and TRBJ2-1; the match to TRBD1 covers 7 bases. The CDR3 consists of 17 residues. The germline V gene has CDR1 SGDLS and CDR2 YYNGEE. Unmatched junction bases numbered 8, after V lost 1 base and J lost 1 base. The CDR3 region has the DNA TGTGCCAGCAGCGTAACCCCCCAGGGGGTTTCCTACAATGAGCAGTTCTTC. It is translated as CASSVTPQGVSYNEQFF.

This clonotype was recorded a few times. The chain couples TRBV10-3 to TRBJ2-1; 9 nucleotides match TRBD2. The length of the CDR3 is 15 residues. After removal of 4 bases from V and 6 bases from J, the junction contained 7 bases not matched to a gene. Per germline, CDR1 ENHRY and CDR2 SYGVKD. The CDR3 DNA follows: TGTGCCATCAGTGCCCCTAGCGGGGTTTCCAATGAGCAGTTCTTC. Protein product: CAISAPSGVSNEQFF.

The genes are TRBV7-8 and TRBJ1-2, with D perhaps matching TRBD1 (6 bases). There are 17 residues in the CDR3. V lost 3 bases and J lost 2, with 19 bases in between. Per germline, CDR1 SGHVS and CDR2 FQNEAQ. CDR3 protein: CASSFGGGGGLNYGYTF. The DNA for the CDR3 is TGTGCCAGCAGCTTTGGCGGAGGCGGGGGGCTGAACTATGGCTACACCTTC.

This clonotype qualifies as medium-sized (0.01 to 0.1%). This sequence joins TRBV6-6 and TRBJ1-1, with D possibly being TRBD1 (5 bases). Germline lookup yields CDR1 MNHNY and CDR2 SVGAGI (reference sequence). Trimming removed 5 bases at V and 6 bases at J, with 19 bases between. This CDR3 is 15 amino acids long. The DNA for the CDR3 is TGTGCCAGCAGTCCTCAACGGGGGGGGGTACCTGAAGCTTTCTTT. Translating gives CASSPQRGGVPEAFF.

The J gene is TRBJ2-5, the V gene TRBV16; 7 bases line up with TRBD1. The CDR3 loop spans 14 amino acids. Losses at the gene ends were 0 bases for V and 5 bases for J; bases not matched to a gene: 3. Germline V gives CDR1 KGHSY, CDR2 FQNENV. CDR3 region: CASSQSRQGETQYF. CDR3 DNA: TGTGCCAGCAGCCAATCGAGACAGGGTGAGACCCAGTACTTC.